The clone carrying this TCR beta chain was seen many times. The antigen remains unidentified. There are 16 residues in the CDR3. The germline V gene has CDR1 DFQATT and CDR2 SNEGSKA (reference sequence). The germline V and J ends were trimmed by 0 bases and 1 base, with 14 bases remaining between them. This sample stems from a study of T cell repertoires in cytomegalovirus infection. TCRdb reanalysed the reads using MiXCR and keeps one entry per CDR3 protein. The sample shows roughly 310,000 distinct CDR3 sequences, just under 30% of them seen only once. Whole-study results and caveats: CMV-specific TCR beta clonotypes restricted by HLA-C were the ones dominating the ex vivo response.

J is TRBJ2-3 and V is TRBV20-1; D possibly corresponds to TRBD2 (6 bases). The source was cultured PBMCs, collected from culture after CMV antigen stimulation. The source of this sequence is a human donor in good health (CMV status not recorded). Some clones in this sample may be carry-over from other donors' samples. CDR3 sequence: CSARDLGTPRTDTQYF. CDR3 DNA: TGCAGTGCTAGAGATCTAGGGACTCCACGCACAGATACGCAGTATTTT.